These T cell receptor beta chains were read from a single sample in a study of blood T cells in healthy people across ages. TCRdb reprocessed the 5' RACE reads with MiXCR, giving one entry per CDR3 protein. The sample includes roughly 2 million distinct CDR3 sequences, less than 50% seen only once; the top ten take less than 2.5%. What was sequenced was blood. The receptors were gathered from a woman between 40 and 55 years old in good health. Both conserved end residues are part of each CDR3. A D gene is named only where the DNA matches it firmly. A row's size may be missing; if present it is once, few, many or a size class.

cdr3_nt: TGTGCCAGCAGCCTATCTGGGACAGGGCCCACAGATACGCAGTATTTT
cdr3_aa: CASSLSGTGPTDTQYF
d_call: TRBD1
clone_size: .
v_call: TRBV9
j_call: TRBJ2-3

cdr3_nt: TGCAGTGCTAGAGGGTCGAGCGGGCCCACTAGTGAGCAGTTCTTC
cdr3_aa: CSARGSSGPTSEQFF
d_call: .
clone_size: .
v_call: TRBV20-1
j_call: TRBJ2-1

cdr3_nt: TGTGCCAGCACCCTTTCCGGAGGGGGCGAAGAGACCCAGTACTTC
cdr3_aa: CASTLSGGGEETQYF
d_call: .
clone_size: .
v_call: TRBV9
j_call: TRBJ2-5

cdr3_nt: TGTGCTAGCAGTTTAAGGGACAGGGTGGGGAATGGCTACACCTTC
cdr3_aa: CASSLRDRVGNGYTF
d_call: TRBD1
clone_size: .
v_call: TRBV12-3/TRBV12-4
j_call: TRBJ1-2

cdr3_nt: TGTGCCAGCAGCCAAGATAAGGGCAGAGCGAACACCGGGGAGCTGTTTTTT
cdr3_aa: CASSQDKGRANTGELFF
d_call: .
clone_size: .
v_call: TRBV4-2
j_call: TRBJ2-2

cdr3_nt: TGTGCCAGCAGTTACTTCGGGAACACCGGGGAGCTGTTTTTT
cdr3_aa: CASSYFGNTGELFF
d_call: .
clone_size: .
v_call: TRBV6-5
j_call: TRBJ2-2

cdr3_nt: TGTGCCAGCAGCTTAGCGCCCCCTAGCGGGGGGGCAAATACGCAGTATTTT
cdr3_aa: CASSLAPPSGGANTQYF
d_call: TRBD2
clone_size: few
v_call: TRBV7-2
j_call: TRBJ2-3

cdr3_nt: TGTGCCAGCAGCCAAGATAGGGGCTACAATGAGCAGTTCTTC
cdr3_aa: CASSQDRGYNEQFF
d_call: .
clone_size: many
v_call: TRBV4-2
j_call: TRBJ2-1

cdr3_nt: TGTGCCAGCAGCTTAAAATTCTCTAACAATGAGCAGTACTTC
cdr3_aa: CASSLKFSNNEQYF
d_call: .
clone_size: .
v_call: TRBV7-2
j_call: TRBJ2-7

cdr3_nt: TGTGCCAGCAGTGTTGGGGGACAGGGATTGTACAAAAACATTCAGTACTTC
cdr3_aa: CASSVGGQGLYKNIQYF
d_call: TRBD1
clone_size: once
v_call: TRBV6-1
j_call: TRBJ2-4

cdr3_nt: TGTGCCAGCAGTCCGTCTAGCGGGGGGAAAGAGACCCAGTACTTC
cdr3_aa: CASSPSSGGKETQYF
d_call: TRBD2
clone_size: few
v_call: TRBV28
j_call: TRBJ2-5

cdr3_nt: TGTGCCAGCAGTTTACAGGACAGAGACTACGAGCAGTACTTC
cdr3_aa: CASSLQDRDYEQYF
d_call: .
clone_size: .
v_call: TRBV27
j_call: TRBJ2-7

cdr3_nt: TGTGCCAGCAGTATCAAGCGGGGTTCAGATACGCAGTATTTT
cdr3_aa: CASSIKRGSDTQYF
d_call: TRBD2
clone_size: .
v_call: TRBV2
j_call: TRBJ2-3

cdr3_nt: TGTGCCAGCAGTTTGTGGGAAGGGGGCCCGCACAATGAGCAGTTCTTC
cdr3_aa: CASSLWEGGPHNEQFF
d_call: TRBD1
clone_size: .
v_call: TRBV27
j_call: TRBJ2-1

cdr3_nt: TGCAGCGTTGAAGATAGACACAACTCCTACAATGAGCAGTTCTTC
cdr3_aa: CSVEDRHNSYNEQFF
d_call: .
clone_size: .
v_call: TRBV29-1
j_call: TRBJ2-1

cdr3_nt: TGTGCCAGCAGCTTGGTCGGTCACGACTATGGCTACACCTTC
cdr3_aa: CASSLVGHDYGYTF
d_call: .
clone_size: once
v_call: TRBV5-6
j_call: TRBJ1-2

cdr3_nt: TGTGCCAGCAGCTTTGGGGATCCCGGGGAGCTGTTTTTT
cdr3_aa: CASSFGDPGELFF
d_call: .
clone_size: .
v_call: TRBV4-2
j_call: TRBJ2-2

cdr3_nt: TGTGCCACCAGCGTTGGGAGGTGGGCCTACAATGAGCAGTTCTTC
cdr3_aa: CATSVGRWAYNEQFF
d_call: .
clone_size: .
v_call: TRBV15
j_call: TRBJ2-1

cdr3_nt: TGTGCCAGCAGCCAAAGGGGCCGGGCGGAAAGCAACAATGAGCAGTTCTTC
cdr3_aa: CASSQRGRAESNNEQFF
d_call: .
clone_size: .
v_call: TRBV6-2/TRBV6-3
j_call: TRBJ2-1

cdr3_nt: TGTACCAGCAGTTGGGACTCGAACACCGGGGAGCTGTTTTTT
cdr3_aa: CTSSWDSNTGELFF
d_call: .
clone_size: .
v_call: TRBV12-3/TRBV12-4
j_call: TRBJ2-2

cdr3_nt: TGCGCCAGCAGCCGGTCCGGGACACAAGATAAAGAGACCCAGTACTTC
cdr3_aa: CASSRSGTQDKETQYF
d_call: .
clone_size: .
v_call: TRBV5-1
j_call: TRBJ2-5

cdr3_nt: TGTGCCATCAGTGAACTAGACAGGGGGCGGTACGAGCAGTACTTC
cdr3_aa: CAISELDRGRYEQYF
d_call: TRBD1
clone_size: few
v_call: TRBV10-3
j_call: TRBJ2-7

cdr3_nt: TGTGCCAGCAGCTCAAACTCAGATACGCAGTATTTT
cdr3_aa: CASSSNSDTQYF
d_call: .
clone_size: few
v_call: TRBV7-9
j_call: TRBJ2-3

cdr3_nt: TGTGCCAGCAGTTATCCAAGGGTCCGCGCCAACTATGGCTACACCTTC
cdr3_aa: CASSYPRVRANYGYTF
d_call: .
clone_size: .
v_call: TRBV6-2/TRBV6-3
j_call: TRBJ1-2

cdr3_nt: TGTGCCAGCAGCTCCGGGGACAGGGGCGGGAGCATTCAGTACTTC
cdr3_aa: CASSSGDRGGSIQYF
d_call: TRBD1
clone_size: few
v_call: TRBV7-2
j_call: TRBJ2-4